Listed here are 25 T cell receptor beta chains from one sample, sequenced in a study of T cells in Graves' hyperthyroidism and ophthalmopathy. It was RNA transcripts that yielded the amplified TCR beta CDR3 regions. HTBI primers drove first-round RT-PCR of the TCR CDR3. TCRdb re-derived calls from the multiplex PCR reads in MiXCR, one entry per CDR3 protein. The repertoire has 600,000 to 650,000 distinct CDR3 sequences, roughly 20% of them found once; the top ten carry around a third. Source material: blood. Receptors originate from a man aged 25-45 years with Graves' ophthalmopathy.

This clonotype was recorded many times. The rearrangement links TRBV20-1 to TRBJ2-7; 8 bases are shared with TRBD1. In germline, CDR1 is DFQATT, CDR2 SNEGSKA (reference sequence). The CDR3 length is 16 residues. The junction had 10 bases not matched to a gene; V was cut back by 1 base and J by 2 bases. CDR3 residues: CSARGDRGRVTYEQYF. CDR3 bases: TGCAGTGCTAGAGGCGACAGGGGCCGGGTAACCTACGAGCAGTACTTC.

This clonotype was detected ten times or more. The genes are TRBV5-1 and TRBJ2-7; 7 positions match TRBD1. J was trimmed by 5 bases and V by 4 bases; bases with no gene match: 9. The CDR3 runs to 14 residues. Germline lookup yields CDR1 SGHRS and CDR2 YFSETQ. In nucleotides, the CDR3 is TGCGCCAGCAGCAGACAGACAGGGCGCGACGAGCAGTACTTC. Protein: CASSRQTGRDEQYF.

In this sample, this clonotype turned up a few times. For the CDR3, the DNA is TGCAGTGCTAGTACTCTCGGGGGGGCTTTCTACAATGAGCAGTTCTTC. This codes for CSASTLGGAFYNEQFF. The chain carries TRBV20-1 and TRBJ2-1; TRBD2 matches 8 bases. With 3 bases clipped from V and 3 bases from J, the junction kept 10 bases outside the gene matches. CDR3 length: 16 amino acids. Germline assignment: CDR1 DFQATT and CDR2 SNEGSKA (reference sequence).

This clonotype was seen a handful of times. The chain has TRBV5-4 and TRBJ2-1; possible D gene TRBD1, 6 bases. V shed 0 bases and J shed 0 bases, with 7 bases lying between them. The CDR3 is 15 residues long. CDR1 and CDR2 from the germline V gene are SGHNT and YYREEE (reference sequence). The CDR3 nucleotides are TGTGCCAGCAGCTTGGGGACAGACTCCTACAATGAGCAGTTCTTC. Protein: CASSLGTDSYNEQFF.

The sample holds a few counts of this clonotype. The junction and the germline gene differ at one end; a read error may be behind it. The CDR3 DNA reads TGTGCCAGCAGGTTAACTAGCGGAGGGGATGAGCAGTTCTTC. Translating gives CASRLTSGGDEQFF. The rearrangement uses TRBV7-3 and TRBJ2-1, with 8 bases lining up with TRBD2. Germline lookup yields CDR1 SGHTA and CDR2 FQGTGA. CDR3 length equals 14 residues.

This clonotype was seen only a few times. The V and J genes are TRBV20-1 and TRBJ1-6, with D unresolved. The ends were cut back, 0 bases at V and 5 bases at J, with 11 bases in the middle. Germline V gene data show CDR1 as DFQATT and CDR2 as SNEGSKA (reference sequence). The CDR3 has 15 residues. CDR3 nucleotide sequence: TGCAGTGCTAGAGATCCCCAGGCTAATAATTCACCCCTCCACTTT. Encoded protein: CSARDPQANNSPLHF.

The sample holds a few counts of this clonotype. This rearrangement joins TRBV29-1 to TRBJ2-4; no definite D call. This CDR3 has 11 amino acids. V lost 5 bases and J 6 bases, leaving 8 bases between the germline ends. Germline V gene lookup returns CDR1 SQVTM and CDR2 ANQGSEA. CDR3 coding DNA: TGCAGCGTTCTCAGTGGAAACATTCAGTACTTC. It translates to CSVLSGNIQYF.

As for this clonotype: One junction end does not reproduce the germline sequence, and a read error may be involved. The V and J genes are TRBV7-2 and TRBJ2-1, with a possible D match to TRBD1 (5 bases). The CDR3 spans 14 residues. Germline V gene sequence: CDR1 SGHTA, CDR2 FQGNSA. The CDR3: CASSPIQGNDEQFF. Written as DNA, the CDR3 is TGCGCCAGCAGCCCCATCCAGGGAAACGATGAGCAGTTCTTC.

This clonotype was seen only a few times. The V and J genes are TRBV6-1 and TRBJ2-1; D not certain. V was pared by 5 bases and J by 0 bases, with 14 bases between. The CDR3 length is 16 residues. The V gene's germline CDR1 is MNHNS and CDR2 SASEGT. CDR3 nucleotide sequence: TGTGCCAGCAGTACCCAGCTCCTCAGCTCCTACAATGAGCAGTTCTTC. Its protein is CASSTQLLSSYNEQFF.

A few counts support this clonotype. The chain joins TRBV18 to TRBJ2-1; the D is unclear. Per the germline V gene, CDR1 is KGHSH and CDR2 is LQKENI. The length of the CDR3 is 14 residues. V lost 5 bases and J lost 4, with 12 bases in between. The CDR3 protein is CASSSLQTYNEQFF. DNA of the CDR3: TGTGCCAGCTCATCACTACAGACTTACAATGAGCAGTTCTTC.

This clonotype was found many times. The rearrangement uses TRBV27 and TRBJ1-2, with a weak D call TRBD1 (5 bases). This CDR3 is built from 16 residues. V dropped 6 bases and J dropped 0 bases, with 17 bases sitting between them. The germline V gene has CDR1 MNHEY and CDR2 SMNVEV (reference sequence). The CDR3 sequence: CASRDPDSVANYGYTF. Written as DNA, the CDR3 is TGTGCCAGCAGAGACCCAGACAGCGTAGCTAACTATGGCTACACCTTC.

Worth noting for this clonotype: An end of the junction differs from the germline gene, which may be a read error. J is TRBJ2-1 and V is TRBV27; no reliable D call. Per germline, CDR1 MNHEY and CDR2 SMNVEV (reference sequence). This CDR3 comprises 12 residues. The CDR3 sequence: CASSLGANEQLF. The CDR3 nucleotides are TGTGCCAGCAGTTTAGGCGCCAATGAGCAGCTCTTC.

This clonotype was seen repeatedly, ten times or more. The J gene is TRBJ1-5, the V gene TRBV28, with D unclear. CDR3 length: 14 amino acids. Per germline, CDR1 MDHEN and CDR2 SYDVKM. Trimming shortened V by 6 bases and J by 4 bases, and 13 bases separated the two germline ends. The CDR3 DNA reads TGTGCCAGCAGCCGTGGGCCCGTAAATCAGCCCCAGCATTTT. This translates into CASSRGPVNQPQHF.

This clonotype was observed many times. V usage is TRBV7-3 and J usage is TRBJ2-7; tentatively, D is TRBD1 or TRBD2 (6 bases each). This CDR3 is built from 15 residues. CDR1 and CDR2 (germline): SGHTA, FQGTGA. The germline V and J ends were trimmed by 1 base and 3 bases, with 13 bases remaining between them. The CDR3 here is CASSLNGGTYYEQYF. The CDR3 DNA reads TGTGCCAGCAGCTTAAATGGCGGGACATACTACGAGCAGTACTTC.

The chain employs TRBV5-1 and TRBJ1-2; the D is unclear. Looked up from germline, CDR1 is SGHRS and CDR2 is YFSETQ. CDR3 length: 13 amino acids. V shed 0 bases and J shed 5 bases, with 8 bases lying between them. This CDR3 is CASSLAQEYGYTF. The DNA for the CDR3 is TGCGCCAGCAGCTTGGCGCAGGAATATGGCTACACCTTC.

This chain's CDR3 is CSAPGVGTDTQYF. The CDR3 coding sequence is TGCAGTGCCCCGGGGGTTGGCACAGATACGCAGTATTTT. The chain links TRBV20-1 to TRBJ2-3, with a possible D match to TRBD2 (6 bases). V lost 6 bases, J lost 1 base, and 11 bases lay in between. This CDR3 has 13 residues. The germline CDR1 and CDR2 sequences are DFQATT and SNEGSKA (reference sequence).

This clonotype occurred a few times. The gene calls are TRBV7-9 and TRBJ1-2; possible D gene TRBD1, 6 bases. Germline V gives CDR1 SEHNR, CDR2 FQNEAQ (reference sequence). This CDR3 is 14 amino acids long. Trimming took off 0 bases at V and 8 bases at J, with 13 bases between the two ends. CDR3 in amino acids: CASSLAPGAVGYTF. CDR3 nucleotides: TGTGCCAGCAGCTTAGCTCCGGGGGCTGTCGGCTACACCTTC.

V and J are TRBV24-1 and TRBJ1-3; the D is unclear. Trimming took off 3 bases at V and 3 bases at J, with 2 bases between the two ends. The CDR3 spans 12 residues. Germline loops: CDR1 KGHDR, CDR2 SFDVKD. The CDR3 reads CATSDGGNTIYF. CDR3 DNA sequence: TGTGCCACCAGTGATGGTGGAAACACCATATATTTT.

This clonotype was observed a few times. The rearrangement uses TRBV7-9 and TRBJ2-7; 10 bases are shared with TRBD2. CDR1 SEHNR and CDR2 FQNEAQ come from the germline V gene (reference sequence). The ends lost 5 bases at V and 1 base at J; junction bases unmatched: 14. The CDR3 runs to 18 residues. CDR3 nucleotide sequence: TGTGCCAGCAGCGGAAGCGGTCTAGCGGGAGTGGGGTCCTACGAGCAGTACTTC. It translates to CASSGSGLAGVGSYEQYF.

The rearrangement links TRBV19 to TRBJ1-5; TRBD1 matches 7 bases. This CDR3 spans 13 amino acids. V dropped 5 bases and J dropped 6; count of bases not matched to a gene: 4. CDR1 is LNHDA, CDR2 SQIVND, per germline (reference sequence). The CDR3 spells CASSSTGSQPQHF. CDR3 DNA sequence: TGTGCCAGTAGTTCGACAGGGTCTCAGCCCCAGCATTTT.

This clonotype was found many times. The chain uses TRBV11-2 and TRBJ2-3; unclear D gene. Germline CDR1 and CDR2: SGHAT and FQNNGV. CDR3 length: 15 amino acids. Trimming removed 1 base from V and 3 bases from J, with 11 bases in between. CDR3 amino acids: CASSLVLSQTDTQYF. Written as DNA, the CDR3 is TGTGCCAGCAGCTTAGTTCTCTCCCAGACAGATACGCAGTATTTT.

This clonotype was recorded at least ten times. The chain combines TRBV28 with TRBJ1-5, with a weak D call TRBD1 (6 bases). The V end lost 2 bases, the J end lost 2 bases, and 16 bases lay between the germline ends. The CDR3 contains 17 residues. Per germline, CDR1 MDHEN and CDR2 SYDVKM. The CDR3 nucleotides read TGTGCCAGCAGTTTAGTGCCCTACAGGGAAGGCAATCAGCCCCAGCATTTT. Protein sequence: CASSLVPYREGNQPQHF.

This clonotype occurred many times. The rearrangement links TRBV11-2 to TRBJ1-1; no clear D gene. CDR1 is SGHAT and CDR2 is FQNNGV in the germline V gene. Trimming removed 1 base from V and 1 base from J, with 10 bases in between. The CDR3 runs to 15 residues. CDR3 residues: CASSLVLLQNTEAFF. The CDR3 region has the DNA TGTGCCAGCAGCTTAGTATTACTTCAGAACACTGAAGCTTTCTTT.

This clonotype has a count of ten or more. The chain couples TRBV28 to TRBJ1-4; D might be TRBD1 (6 bases). Trimming stripped 4 bases from V and 0 bases from J, with 9 bases between. Per germline, CDR1 MDHEN and CDR2 SYDVKM. The CDR3 is 15 residues long. For the CDR3, the DNA is TGTGCCAGCAGTTCCGGGACAACAACTAATGAAAAACTGTTTTTT. Translating it yields CASSSGTTTNEKLFF.

The rearrangement uses TRBV4-1 and TRBJ1-5, with D perhaps matching TRBD1 (6 bases). Germline loops: CDR1 MGHRA, CDR2 YSYEKL. The CDR3 consists of 15 residues. V lost 3 bases, J lost 5 bases, and 14 bases lay in between. CDR3 sequence: CASSHGWGLDQPQHF. The CDR3 bases are TGCGCCAGCAGCCATGGGTGGGGGCTTGATCAGCCCCAGCATTTT.